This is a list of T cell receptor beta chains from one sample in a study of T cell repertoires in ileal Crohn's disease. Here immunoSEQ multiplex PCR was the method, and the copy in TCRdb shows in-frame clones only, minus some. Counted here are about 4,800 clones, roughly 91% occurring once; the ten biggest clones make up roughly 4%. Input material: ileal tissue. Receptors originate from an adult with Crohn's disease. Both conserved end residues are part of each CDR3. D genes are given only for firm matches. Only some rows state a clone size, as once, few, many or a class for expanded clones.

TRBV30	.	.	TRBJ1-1	CAWMLNTEAFF	TGTGCCTGGATGCTCAACACTGAAGCTTTCTTT
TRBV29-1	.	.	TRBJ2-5	CSVVKGQETQYF	TGCAGCGTTGTAAAAGGCCAAGAGACCCAGTACTTC
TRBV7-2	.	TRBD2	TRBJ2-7	CASSLVPSGTYEQYF	TGTGCCAGCAGCTTAGTCCCTAGCGGGACCTACGAGCAGTACTTC
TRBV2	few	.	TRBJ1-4	CASSTGFVNEKLFF	TGTGCCAGTAGTACAGGGTTCGTTAATGAAAAACTGTTTTTT
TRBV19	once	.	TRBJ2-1	CASRPGGRNEQFF	TGTGCCAGTAGGCCGGGGGGCCGGAATGAGCAGTTCTTC
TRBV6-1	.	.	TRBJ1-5	CASARDRQPQHF	TGTGCCAGCGCGCGGGATAGGCAGCCCCAGCATTTT
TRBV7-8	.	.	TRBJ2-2	CASSLGGHPPRELFF	TGTGCCAGCAGCTTAGGGGGACATCCACCCCGGGAGCTGTTTTTT
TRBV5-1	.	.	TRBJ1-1	CASSLGLSTEAFF	TGCGCCAGCAGCTTGGGCTTAAGCACTGAAGCTTTCTTT
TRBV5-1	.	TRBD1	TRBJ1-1	CASSLTGGRGTEAFF	TGCGCCAGCAGCTTGACAGGGGGCCGGGGTACTGAAGCTTTCTTT
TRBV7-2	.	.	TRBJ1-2	CASSLKGMSYGYTF	TGTGCCAGCAGCTTAAAGGGGATGAGCTATGGCTACACCTTC
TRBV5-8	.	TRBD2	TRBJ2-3	CASSRGADTQYF	TGTGCCAGCAGCCGGGGGGCAGATACGCAGTATTTT
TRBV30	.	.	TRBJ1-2	CAWAGEAYGYTF	TGTGCCTGGGCAGGGGAAGCTTATGGCTACACCTTC
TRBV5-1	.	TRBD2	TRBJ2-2	CASSLGLAGNTGELFF	TGCGCCAGCAGCTTGGGGCTAGCGGGAAACACCGGGGAGCTGTTTTTT